This T cell receptor (beta chain) was captured in a study of blood T cell repertoires in COVID-19. Either two negative PCRs, clearance, or symptom resolution qualified Cohort 3 donors as recovered. Sequenced by immunoSEQ multiplex PCR; TCRdb stores in-frame clones only, minus some. This table holds 150,000 to 200,000 clones, roughly 90% found once. V lost 3 bases and J 4 bases, leaving 4 bases between the germline ends. Germline loops: CDR1 MDHEN, CDR2 SYDVKM. The CDR3 consists of 13 residues. This chain connects TRBV28 to TRBJ1-6; D is unresolved. The source material was PBMCs or T cells enriched from blood (not recorded which). This clonotype originated in a woman under 30 who had recovered from COVID-19. The CDR3: CASSFGYNSPLHF. The CDR3 region has the DNA TGTGCCAGCAGTTTCGGTTATAATTCACCCCTCCACTTT.